The clone carrying this TCR beta chain was seen a few times. The V gene's germline CDR1 is LGHNA and CDR2 YSLEER. CDR3 length: 14 amino acids. With V trimmed by 3 bases and J by 9 bases, 9 bases remained unmatched. This sample was taken from a study of neurological immune-mediated disorders. One entry per CDR3 protein results from TCRdb running MiXCR on the 5' RACE reads. The sample includes around 53,000 distinct CDR3 sequences, roughly 8.8% of them seen just once. Time point of the sample: longitudinal time-point 3. J is TRBJ2-3 and V is TRBV4-3; TRBD1 agrees at 7 bases. The sample comprised PBMCs. This TCR was sampled from a woman aged 35 to 49 in good health. The CDR3 DNA sequence: TGCGCCAGCAGCCAGACCGACAGGGCCCCCACGCAGTATTTT. Its translation: CASSQTDRAPTQYF.